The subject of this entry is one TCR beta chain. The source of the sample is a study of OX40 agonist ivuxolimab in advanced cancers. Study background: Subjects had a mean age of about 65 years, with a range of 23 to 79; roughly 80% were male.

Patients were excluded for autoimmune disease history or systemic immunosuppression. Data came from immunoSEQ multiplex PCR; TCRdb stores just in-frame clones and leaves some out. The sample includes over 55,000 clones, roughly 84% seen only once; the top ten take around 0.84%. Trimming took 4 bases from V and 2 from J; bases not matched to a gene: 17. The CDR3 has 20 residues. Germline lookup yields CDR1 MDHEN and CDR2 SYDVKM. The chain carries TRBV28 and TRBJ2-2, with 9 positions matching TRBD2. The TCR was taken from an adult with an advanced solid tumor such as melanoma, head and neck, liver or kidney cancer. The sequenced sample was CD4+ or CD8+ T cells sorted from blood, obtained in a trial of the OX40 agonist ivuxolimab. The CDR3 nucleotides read TGTGCCAGCAGTTGGGGCCTGCCCCCGCGGGAGGGCCCCAACACCGGGGAGCTGTTTTTT. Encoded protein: CASSWGLPPREGPNTGELFF.